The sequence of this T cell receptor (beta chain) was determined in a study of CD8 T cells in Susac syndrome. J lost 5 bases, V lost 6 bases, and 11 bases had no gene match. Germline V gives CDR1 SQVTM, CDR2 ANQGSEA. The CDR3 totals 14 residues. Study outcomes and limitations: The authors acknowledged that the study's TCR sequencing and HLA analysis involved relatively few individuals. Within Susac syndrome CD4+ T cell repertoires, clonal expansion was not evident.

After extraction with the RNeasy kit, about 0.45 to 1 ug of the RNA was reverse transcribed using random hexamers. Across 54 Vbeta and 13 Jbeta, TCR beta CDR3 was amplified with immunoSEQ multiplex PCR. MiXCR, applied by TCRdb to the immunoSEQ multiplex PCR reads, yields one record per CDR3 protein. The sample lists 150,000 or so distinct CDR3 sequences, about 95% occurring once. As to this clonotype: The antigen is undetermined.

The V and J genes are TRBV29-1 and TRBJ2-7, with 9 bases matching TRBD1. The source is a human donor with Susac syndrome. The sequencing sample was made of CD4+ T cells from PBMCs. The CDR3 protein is CSVAHSGTGNEQYF. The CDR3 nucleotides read TGCAGCGTCGCTCACTCCGGGACAGGGAACGAGCAGTACTTC.